This T cell receptor beta chain was captured in a study of T-cell reconstitution after alpha-beta-depleted transplantation in children. Study-wide findings and caveats: The study reportedly traced alpha-beta T cells about two months after transplant to several hundred expanded graft clones. At one year after transplant, newly produced T cells mostly accounted for T-cell counts and diversity.

Notes on this clonotype: Antigen unknown.

It was with unique molecular identifiers that the TCRbeta library was prepared. TCRdb re-called the PCR reads through MiXCR, storing one row per CDR3 protein. The data show 800,000 to 1,000,000 distinct CDR3 sequences, with about 30% seen just once and 28% held by the top ten. The source of this sequence is a boy under three years old who had a stem cell transplant for SCID, so the T cells may come from the graft donor. The source was PBMCs, mostly from graft donor cells, collected 360 days after TCRalphabeta/CD19-depleted stem cell transplant.

The CDR3: CSVGGGQKLYEQYF. In DNA, the CDR3 is TGCAGCGTTGGAGGGGGACAGAAATTATACGAGCAGTACTTC. The chain is built from TRBV29-1 and TRBJ2-7, with 7 bases aligning to TRBD1. The CDR3 has 14 amino acids. Germline V CDR1 and CDR2: SQVTM, ANQGSEA. The V gene end was trimmed by 4 bases and the J gene end by 4 bases; junction bases not matched to a gene: 10.